Presented here are 18 T cell receptor beta chains from one specimen sequenced in a study of radiation and T cells in renal cell carcinoma. Time point noted: blood 4 weeks post-SBRT, at nephrectomy. Treatment described: 15 Gy SBRT to primary tumor, nephrectomy 4 weeks later. Only in-frame clones appear in the TCRdb table, and some are missing; sequencing was by immunoSEQ multiplex PCR. The data hold roughly 61,000 clones, with over 65% observed a single time. Source: blood, taken from a patient whose treatment included radiotherapy and nephrectomy. The receptors come from a man aged 60-69 years with renal cell carcinoma.

This chain connects TRBV19 to TRBJ2-7, with 9 bases that match TRBD1. This CDR3 has 13 amino acids. The germline gives CDR1 LNHDA, CDR2 SQIVND (reference sequence). Trimming removed 5 bases from V and 4 bases from J; junction bases left unmatched: 3. The CDR3 sequence is CASSSGTGYEQYF. The DNA of the CDR3 is TGTGCCAGTAGTTCCGGGACAGGGTACGAGCAGTACTTC. The complete variable domain, with remaining parts taken from reference TRBV19 and TRBJ2-7, reads DGGITQSPKYLFRKEGQNVTLSCEQNLNHDAMYWYRQDPGQGLRLIYYSQIVNDFQKGDIAEGYSVSREKKESFPLTVTSAQKNPTAFYLCASSSGTGYEQYFGPGTRLTVT.

The rearrangement joins TRBV12-5 to TRBJ2-5; D possibly corresponds to TRBD2 (5 bases). The germline V and J ends were trimmed by 6 bases and 7 bases, with 9 bases remaining between them. The CDR3 sequence is 11 residues long. The germline CDR1 and CDR2 sequences are LGHNT and FRNRAP. The DNA of the CDR3 is TGTGCTAGTGGCCGGGAAGGGACCCAGTACTTC. It specifies CASGREGTQYF.

The CDR3: CASSEALGCTYEQYV. The DNA for the CDR3 is TGTGCCAGCAGTGAAGCACTAGGTTGCACCTACGAGCAGTACGTC. V gene TRBV6-1 combines with J gene TRBJ2-7; possible D gene TRBD2, 5 bases. CDR3 length equals 15 residues. With 0 bases removed from V and 2 bases from J, the gap between germline ends came to 11 bases. CDR1 is MNHNS and CDR2 is SASEGT in the germline V gene.

This clone was seen just once. The chain carries TRBV7-8 and TRBJ1-1; D not certain. The CDR3 extends over 14 amino acids. Germline V gene sequence: CDR1 SGHVS, CDR2 FQNEAQ. The V and J ends lost 1 base and 0 bases respectively, with 6 bases between them. The CDR3 bases are TGTGCCAGCAGCTTAGTACAGATGAACACTGAAGCTTTCTTT. Its translation: CASSLVQMNTEAFF.

This chain links TRBV7-2 with TRBJ2-4; no definite D call. The CDR3 runs 14 residues. CDR1 is SGHTA and CDR2 is FQGNSA in the germline V gene. V lost 1 base and J lost 7, with 11 bases in between. The CDR3 DNA follows: TGTGCCAGCAGCTTAGGCGCGCCCCGGAACATTCAGTACTTC. Translation: CASSLGAPRNIQYF.

This clone was counted a few times. The genes are TRBV19 and TRBJ1-2; D may be TRBD1 (6 bases). The CDR3 has 16 amino acids. CDR1 is LNHDA, CDR2 SQIVND, per germline (reference sequence). Trimming removed 7 bases at V and 3 bases at J, with 21 bases between. This CDR3 reads CASTHPRGGADYGYTF. Written as DNA, the CDR3 is TGTGCCAGTACCCATCCACGGGGGGGCGCGGACTATGGCTACACCTTC.

Only one count was recorded for this clone. V gene TRBV6-4 combines with J gene TRBJ1-2; D is ambiguous. CDR3 length: 14 residues. The germline V and J ends were trimmed by 4 bases and 5 bases, with 14 bases remaining between them. CDR1 is MRHNA, CDR2 SNTAGT, per germline. The CDR3 DNA follows: TGTGCCAGCAGTGGGATAAGAGGTCTGTATGGCTACACCTTC. It codes for CASSGIRGLYGYTF.

As regards this clone: Other DNA sequences within the sample encode an identical CDR3. This sequence joins TRBV7-9 and TRBJ2-7; 9 nucleotides align to TRBD2. Germline-derived CDR1 and CDR2 are SEHNR and FQNEAQ (reference sequence). Trimming removed 5 bases from V and 4 bases from J; junction bases left unmatched: 15. CDR3 length: 17 amino acids. In DNA form, the CDR3 reads TGTGCCAGCAGCACCCGCCCCGGGGCGGGGGGGCGTTACGAGCAGTACTTC. Residues: CASSTRPGAGGRYEQYF.

The chain combines TRBV7-2 with TRBJ2-7; no firm D call. CDR1 and CDR2 from the germline V gene are SGHTA and FQGNSA. Between the trimmed V and J ends, which lost 1 base and 4 bases, there was a span of 5 bases. The CDR3 extends over 12 amino acids. CDR3 sequence reads: CASSLELYEQYF. CDR3 sequence (DNA): TGTGCCAGCAGCTTAGAACTTTACGAGCAGTACTTC.

The chain joins TRBV6-1 to TRBJ2-3; perhaps TRBD2 as D (6 bases). The CDR3 has 17 residues. Germline lookup yields CDR1 MNHNS and CDR2 SASEGT. V was trimmed by 4 bases and J by 10 bases, leaving 27 bases between them. The CDR3 DNA follows: TGTGCCAGCAGTGTGGGCCTGGGTAGCGGAGCTCGGGGATCGCAGTATTTT. Amino acid sequence: CASSVGLGSGARGSQYF.

The chain recombines TRBV2 with TRBJ2-7, with TRBD1 identical over 8 bases. CDR1 and CDR2 (germline): SNHLY, FYNNEI. CDR3 size: 14 residues. The V and J ends lost 5 bases and 5 bases, in that order; junction bases with no gene match: 8. CDR3 sequence reads: CASSPTGEQNEQYF. The CDR3 DNA follows: TGTGCCAGCAGTCCGACAGGGGAGCAAAACGAGCAGTACTTC.

This chain uses TRBV7-2 with TRBJ1-2; TRBD1 is a possible D gene (6 bases). The CDR3 has 13 amino acids. Trimming pared 8 bases from V and 11 bases from J, leaving 21 bases between. The germline gives CDR1 SGHTA, CDR2 FQGNSA. The CDR3 reads CASAYQGIHPYTF. The CDR3 region has the DNA TGTGCCAGCGCCTATCAGGGGATCCACCCATACACCTTC.

This clone was counted once. The chain recombines TRBV19 with TRBJ1-2; 8 nucleotides agree with TRBD1. CDR1 and CDR2 (germline): LNHDA, SQIVND (reference sequence). J was trimmed by 5 bases and V by 4 bases; bases with no gene match: 6. CDR3 length: 14 residues. The CDR3 DNA reads TGTGCCAGTAGTAGGACTACAGGGGGTTATGGCTACACCTTC. Translated: CASSRTTGGYGYTF.

The gene calls are TRBV18 and TRBJ2-2, with 9 bases fitting TRBD2. CDR3 length: 15 amino acids. The germline CDR1 and CDR2 sequences are KGHSH and LQKENI. Trimming at V came to 4 bases and at J to 4 bases, leaving 4 bases not matched to a gene. This chain's CDR3 is CASSRSGGVTGELFF. CDR3 bases: TGTGCCAGCTCACGTAGCGGGGGAGTCACCGGGGAGCTGTTTTTT.

V gene TRBV15 combines with J gene TRBJ2-4; 7 bases line up with TRBD1. This CDR3 has 16 residues. Germline-derived CDR1 and CDR2 are LNHNV and YYDKDF (reference sequence). The V and J ends lost 4 bases and 1 base, in that order; junction bases with no gene match: 7. As DNA, the CDR3 is TGTGCCACCAGCACCCGACAGGGTTCTGCCAAAAACATTCAGTACTTC. The encoded protein is CATSTRQGSAKNIQYF.

This chain links TRBV7-2 with TRBJ2-3, with TRBD2 identical over 9 bases. The V segment lost 4 bases and the J segment 4 bases; nucleotides outside the gene matches: 9. CDR3 length equals 16 residues. Germline assignment: CDR1 SGHTA and CDR2 FQGNSA. The CDR3, as DNA: TGTGCCAGCAGCTCCACCCGGCGGGGGGGCGCAGATACGCAGTATTTT. It specifies CASSSTRRGGADTQYF.

The chain couples TRBV6-1 to TRBJ2-5; TRBD1 or TRBD2 may be the D gene (6 bases each). The V and J ends lost 2 bases and 2 bases respectively, with 15 bases between them. CDR1 MNHNS and CDR2 SASEGT come from the germline V gene. CDR3 length: 16 amino acids. CDR3 DNA sequence: TGTGCCAGCAGTGAATATCCCAGGGGAGGACAAGAGACCCAGTACTTC. Translated: CASSEYPRGGQETQYF.

The gene calls are TRBV5-6 and TRBJ1-2, with D perhaps matching TRBD1 (5 bases). The CDR3 runs 13 residues. CDR1 is SGHDT, CDR2 YYEEEE, per germline. With 6 bases removed from V and 3 bases from J, the gap between germline ends came to 12 bases. CDR3 coding DNA: TGTGCCAGCACCTTTGGGGGGGACTATGGCTACACCTTC. This sequence encodes CASTFGGDYGYTF.